These 27 T cell receptor beta chains came from one sample sequenced in a study of neurological immune-mediated disorders. TCRdb reprocessed the 5' RACE reads with MiXCR, giving one entry per CDR3 protein. The sample holds about 51,000 distinct CDR3 sequences, around 17% seen once. Sample: PBMCs. Every receptor here comes from a man aged 55 to 70 in good health.

This clonotype was picked up many times. The V gene is TRBV5-1, the J gene TRBJ2-7; 7 nucleotides line up with TRBD1. V dropped 4 bases and J dropped 4; count of bases not matched to a gene: 11. Germline lookup yields CDR1 SGHRS and CDR2 YFSETQ. This CDR3 has 15 amino acids. The CDR3 bases are TGCGCCAGCAGCACCGGACAGGTCGGCCCTTACGAGCAGTACTTC. Protein product: CASSTGQVGPYEQYF. Filled out from reference TRBV5-1 and TRBJ2-7, the complete variable domain reads KAGVTQTPRYLIKTRGQQVTLSCSPISGHRSVSWYQQTPGQGLQFLFEYFSETQRNKGNFPGRFSGRQFSNSRSEMNVSTLELGDSALYLCASSTGQVGPYEQYFGPGTRLTVT.

This clonotype was found many times. The chain employs TRBV9 and TRBJ2-6, with D possibly matching TRBD2 (5 bases). This CDR3 is 16 amino acids long. Germline CDR1 SGDLS, CDR2 YYNGEE. V gave up 4 bases and J gave up 4 bases, with 15 bases separating them. CDR3 bases: TGTGCCAGCAGCACGCTCCTAGGAGGAGGGGCCAACGTCCTGACTTTC. Its protein is CASSTLLGGGANVLTF.

This clonotype was recorded a few times. This chain links TRBV7-2 with TRBJ1-4, with 8 positions matching TRBD1. J was trimmed by 5 bases and V by 5 bases; bases with no gene match: 7. The CDR3 is 15 residues long. Per germline, CDR1 SGHTA and CDR2 FQGNSA. As DNA, the CDR3 is TGTGCCAGCAGCGATCTCCGGACAGGGAATGAAAAACTGTTTTTT. Its translation is CASSDLRTGNEKLFF.

This clonotype was recorded at least ten times. The gene calls are TRBV3-1 and TRBJ1-1; possible D gene TRBD1, 6 bases. The germline V gene has CDR1 LGHDT and CDR2 YNNKEL (reference sequence). The CDR3 has 14 residues. The V gene lost 4 bases and the J gene lost 5 bases, with 14 bases spanning the gap. In DNA, the CDR3 is TGTGCCAGCAGCCTTCGAGAGGGGGGAACTGAAGCTTTCTTT. This translates into CASSLREGGTEAFF.

In regard to this clonotype: It may be a read error: a sequence one base away is much more abundant. The chain combines TRBV6-5 with TRBJ1-6; D unresolved. This CDR3 is 12 amino acids long. CDR1 is MNHEY, CDR2 SVGAGI, per germline. V was cut by 7 bases and J by 11 bases, with 12 bases left in between. The CDR3 sequence: CASIQSGTPLHF. The CDR3 DNA follows: TGTGCCAGCATCCAATCGGGCACACCCCTCCACTTT.

This clonotype has at least ten counts. The V call is TRBV20-1, the J call TRBJ2-7, with 11 bases identical to TRBD2. Trimming at V came to 6 bases and at J to 1 base, leaving 11 bases not matched to a gene. The CDR3 is 16 amino acids. CDR1 is DFQATT and CDR2 is SNEGSKA in the germline V gene (reference sequence). CDR3 in DNA: TGCAGTGCACCCATAGGGACTAGCGGACTTTCCTACGAGCAGTACTTC. The encoded protein is CSAPIGTSGLSYEQYF.

The sample holds many counts of this clonotype. The V and J genes are TRBV6-1 and TRBJ2-7, with 7 positions matching TRBD2. Trimming removed 5 bases from V and 2 bases from J; junction bases left unmatched: 12. This CDR3 spans 16 amino acids. CDR1 and CDR2 from the germline V gene are MNHNS and SASEGT. The CDR3 nucleotides read TGTGCCAGCAGTTGGGATGGCGGGAGAACCCCCTACGAGCAGTACTTC. Translated, it gives CASSWDGGRTPYEQYF.

This clonotype was observed many times. The chain joins TRBV5-1 to TRBJ2-1; 14 nucleotides agree with TRBD2. V was clipped by 9 bases and J by 2 bases; unmatched bases: 7. CDR3 size: 16 residues. The V gene's germline CDR1 is SGHRS and CDR2 YFSETQ. CDR3 coding DNA: TGCGCCACCCAGACTAGCGGGAGGGAGGCCTACAATGAGCAGTTCTTC. Translation gives CATQTSGREAYNEQFF.

This clonotype was found many times. This chain uses TRBV27 with TRBJ2-1; perhaps TRBD2 as D (5 bases). The germline V and J ends were trimmed by 3 bases and 6 bases, with 9 bases remaining between them. Germline V lookup: CDR1 MNHEY, CDR2 SMNVEV (reference sequence). There are 13 residues in the CDR3. The CDR3 nucleotides are TGTGCCAGCAGTTTGGGAGTACGCAATGAGCAGTTCTTC. The encoded protein is CASSLGVRNEQFF.

As for this clonotype: This sequence may be a read error, since a much larger clone differs from it by one base. The V and J genes are TRBV6-5 and TRBJ2-7, with D possibly TRBD2 on 6 matching bases. Trimming shortened V by 1 base and J by 6 bases, and 13 bases separated the two germline ends. The CDR3 consists of 14 residues. The germline V gene has CDR1 MNHEY and CDR2 SVGAGI. As DNA, the CDR3 is TGTGCCAGCAGTTACTTACTAGTGGGAGGCGAGCAGTACTTC. This codes for CASSYLLVGGEQYF.

At least ten counts were recorded for this clonotype. CDR3 nucleotide sequence: TGCAGCGTTGATTCCGGGGACACTGAAGCTTTCTTT. Protein: CSVDSGDTEAFF. The V and J genes are TRBV29-1 and TRBJ1-1; no firm D call. Germline CDR1 and CDR2: SQVTM and ANQGSEA. The CDR3 loop spans 12 amino acids. With 3 bases removed from V and 3 bases from J, the gap between germline ends came to 8 bases.

This chain connects TRBV24-1 to TRBJ2-1; D may match TRBD1 or TRBD2 (6 bases each). CDR3 length: 15 amino acids. CDR1 is KGHDR and CDR2 is SFDVKD in the germline V gene. The germline V and J ends were trimmed by 4 bases and 10 bases, with 19 bases remaining between them. The CDR3 spells CATSDPGTGTREQFF. CDR3 DNA sequence: TGTGCCACCAGTGACCCCGGGACTGGGACAAGGGAGCAGTTCTTC.

The chain employs TRBV5-1 and TRBJ2-1; 8 nucleotides align to TRBD2. J gave up 5 bases and V 6 bases, and 10 bases lay outside the gene matches. The CDR3 has 15 amino acids. The germline V gene has CDR1 SGHRS and CDR2 YFSETQ. The CDR3 is CASTVAGTRHNEQFF. The CDR3, as DNA: TGCGCCAGCACCGTGGCCGGGACTAGACACAATGAGCAGTTCTTC.

This clonotype occurred many times. The chain employs TRBV5-6 and TRBJ1-6; D gene ambiguous. V dropped 3 bases and J dropped 7 bases, with 14 bases sitting between them. CDR1 is SGHDT and CDR2 is YYEEEE in the germline V gene. The CDR3 runs 15 residues. The CDR3 DNA follows: TGTGCCAGCAGCTCTGCAGGCGGTTACAATTCACCCCTCCACTTT. The encoded protein is CASSSAGGYNSPLHF.

This clonotype occurred many times. The chain is built from TRBV28 and TRBJ2-7; 10 bases map to TRBD2. Germline CDR1 reads MDHEN; CDR2 reads SYDVKM. CDR3 length: 17 amino acids. The J segment lost 0 bases and the V segment lost 6 bases, leaving 11 bases of the junction unmatched. The CDR3 coding sequence is TGTGCCAGCAGGGTGGGAGCCGGGACTAGCGTCTCCTACGAGCAGTACTTC. This sequence encodes CASRVGAGTSVSYEQYF.

Many counts were recorded for this clonotype. The chain recombines TRBV20-1 with TRBJ2-1; 9 bases fit TRBD2. Germline loops: CDR1 DFQATT, CDR2 SNEGSKA (reference sequence). J was trimmed by 3 bases and V by 7 bases; bases with no gene match: 7. There are 14 residues in the CDR3. CDR3 loop: CSGRRGGGYNEQFF. The CDR3 DNA reads TGCAGTGGTAGGCGCGGGGGGGGCTACAATGAGCAGTTCTTC.

Comments on this clonotype: The junction differs from germline at one of its ends, possibly a read error. This sequence joins TRBV18 and TRBJ1-5, with 7 bases lining up with TRBD1. This CDR3 has 14 residues. Germline lookup yields CDR1 KGHSH and CDR2 LQKENI. CDR3 DNA: TGTGCCAGCTCGCAGACAGGGCGCAATCAGCCCCCGCATTTT. Translation gives CASSQTGRNQPPHF.

This clonotype was seen repeatedly, ten times or more. The V and J genes are TRBV10-3 and TRBJ1-5, with D maybe TRBD1 (6 bases). The CDR3 contains 13 residues. V lost 7 bases, J lost 6 bases, and 13 bases lay in between. Germline CDR1 and CDR2: ENHRY and SYGVKD. The CDR3 DNA reads TGTGCCATCACTGCAGGGGTTGGTCAGCCCCAGCATTTT. It translates to CAITAGVGQPQHF.

About this clonotype: A read error may produce the germline difference seen at one junction end. The rearrangement uses TRBV20-1 and TRBJ2-7; possibly TRBD1 for D (5 bases). Germline V CDR1 and CDR2: DFQATT, SNEGSKA (reference sequence). The CDR3 consists of 13 residues. This chain's CDR3 is CSARPREDYEHYF. As DNA, the CDR3 is TGCAGTGCTAGGCCCAGGGAAGATTACGAGCACTACTTC.

This clonotype was seen many times. The chain is built from TRBV5-1 and TRBJ2-1, with D tentatively TRBD2 (6 bases). The germline V gene encodes CDR1 SGHRS and CDR2 YFSETQ. The V gene lost 3 bases and the J gene lost 4 bases, with 14 bases spanning the gap. This CDR3 is 15 amino acids long. The CDR3 sequence is CASSSLEGRYNEQFF. The CDR3 DNA follows: TGCGCCAGCAGCTCACTAGAGGGGAGGTACAATGAGCAGTTCTTC.

This clonotype was counted ten times or more. V and J are TRBV12-3 or TRBV12-4 and TRBJ1-5; 7 bases are a match to TRBD1. The J segment lost 10 bases and the V segment lost 5 bases, leaving 8 bases of the junction unmatched. The CDR3 is made up of 13 amino acids. This CDR3 is CASSQTGTDPQHF. As DNA, the CDR3 is TGTGCCAGCAGTCAGACAGGGACGGATCCCCAGCATTTT.

The CDR3 loop reads CASSVGQEVATAAQHF. Written as DNA, the CDR3 is TGTGCCAGCAGCGTAGGACAGGAAGTGGCGACGGCAGCCCAGCATTTT. This rearrangement joins TRBV9 to TRBJ1-5; D might be TRBD1 (6 bases). Germline CDR1 SGDLS, CDR2 YYNGEE. Between the trimmed V and J ends, which lost 0 bases and 11 bases, there was a span of 21 bases. The CDR3 is made up of 16 amino acids.

Details on this clonotype: Since a much larger clone is just one base distant, this may be a read error. This chain joins TRBV20-1 and TRBJ1-1, with D possibly matching TRBD1 (6 bases). The CDR3 spans 16 residues. The germline V gene encodes CDR1 DFQATT and CDR2 SNEGSKA (reference sequence). The CDR3 nucleotides read TGCATTGCTAGCTTACAGGGAGTCTCCAAGAACACTGAAGCTTTCTTT. Its protein is CIASLQGVSKNTEAFF.

The genes are TRBV5-1 and TRBJ2-2, with D perhaps assigned TRBD1 or TRBD2 (6 bases each). CDR3 length equals 16 residues. Trimming stripped 0 bases from V and 5 bases from J, with 14 bases between. CDR1 is SGHRS, CDR2 YFSETQ, per germline. In nucleotides, the CDR3 is TGCGCCAGCAGCTTGGCCGGGGGACAACTAACCGGGGAGCTGTTTTTT. Translating it yields CASSLAGGQLTGELFF.

There are many counts of this clonotype. The gene calls are TRBV3-1 and TRBJ2-5; the D gene could be TRBD1 or TRBD2 (5 bases each). Per germline, CDR1 LGHDT and CDR2 YNNKEL (reference sequence). This CDR3 has 16 residues. The germline V and J ends were trimmed by 0 bases and 4 bases, with 15 bases remaining between them. The CDR3 DNA is TGTGCCAGCAGCCAAGAGTTGGGGACCCTTGGAGAGACCCAGTACTTC. It encodes CASSQELGTLGETQYF.

The table lists this clonotype with many counts. The V gene is TRBV7-9, the J gene TRBJ1-2; D ambiguous. The CDR3 is 12 residues long. Germline V lookup: CDR1 SEHNR, CDR2 FQNEAQ (reference sequence). Trimming took 1 base from V and 6 from J, leaving 6 bases between them. The CDR3 region has the DNA TGTGCCAGCAGCTTAGGACCTAATGGCTACACCTTC. It specifies CASSLGPNGYTF.

This clonotype was counted at least ten times. The CDR3 region is CASSVGLSYNEQFF. In nucleotides, the CDR3 is TGCGCCAGCAGCGTGGGACTTTCTTACAATGAGCAGTTCTTC. This chain joins TRBV5-1 and TRBJ2-1; the D gene is possibly TRBD2 (6 bases). This CDR3 has 14 amino acids. The germline CDR1 and CDR2 sequences are SGHRS and YFSETQ. V lost 4 bases, J lost 4 bases, and 12 bases lay in between. The variable domain in full, completed from reference TRBV5-1 and TRBJ2-1, reads KAGVTQTPRYLIKTRGQQVTLSCSPISGHRSVSWYQQTPGQGLQFLFEYFSETQRNKGNFPGRFSGRQFSNSRSEMNVSTLELGDSALYLCASSVGLSYNEQFFGPGTRLTVL.